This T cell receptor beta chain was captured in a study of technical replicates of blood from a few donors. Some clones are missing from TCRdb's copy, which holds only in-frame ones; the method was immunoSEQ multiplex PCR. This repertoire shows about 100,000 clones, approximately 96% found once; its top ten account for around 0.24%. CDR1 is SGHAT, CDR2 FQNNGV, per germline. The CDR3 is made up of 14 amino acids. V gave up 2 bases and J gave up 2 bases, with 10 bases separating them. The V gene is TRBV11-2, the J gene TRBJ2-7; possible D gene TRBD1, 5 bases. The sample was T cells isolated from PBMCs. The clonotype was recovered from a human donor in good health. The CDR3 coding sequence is TGTGCCAGCAGCTTATTGAGACAGACCTACGAGCAGTACTTC. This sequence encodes CASSLLRQTYEQYF.